Listed below are T cell receptor beta chains from one sample, sequenced in a study of blood T cell repertoires in COVID-19. Sequencing used immunoSEQ multiplex PCR; TCRdb keeps in-frame clones, though not all of them. The top ten hold 1.5% to 2% of the sample, which has hundreds of thousands of clones, just over 90% seen once. Sequenced: PBMCs or T cells enriched from blood (not recorded which). The receptors were gathered from a woman aged 18-35 years who had recovered from COVID-19. Both conserved end residues are part of each CDR3. Fields, in order: CDR3 length, J gene, V gene, D gene, clone size, CDR3 DNA, CDR3 protein. D genes are given only for firm matches. Expanded clones are given a class, and other clones once, few, many or no size at all.

>16|TRBJ1-2|TRBV11-3|TRBD1|.
TGTGCCAGCAGCTTAGATGGGGACAGTTTCTTCTATGGCTACACCTTC
CASSLDGDSFFYGYTF
>17|TRBJ1-2|TRBV12-5|.|.
TGTGCTAGTGGTTTGAGAACTTGGGCCTCTGGAGGCTATGGCTACACCTTC
CASGLRTWASGGYGYTF
>15|TRBJ1-2|TRBV10-3|.|.
TGTGCCATCAGTGAGTCGCGATTATCCACAGGGGGCTACACCTTC
CAISESRLSTGGYTF
>19|TRBJ2-7|TRBV7-8|.|.
TGTGCCAGCAGCTCCCGGGGACACAAGGACGGAAGGGGCTCCTACGAGCAGTACTTC
CASSSRGHKDGRGSYEQYF
>17|TRBJ1-2|TRBV19|TRBD1|.
TGTGCCAGTAGTACCCAACAGGGGGCCGAATTGATCAGGGGCTACACCTTC
CASSTQQGAELIRGYTF
>13|TRBJ2-2|TRBV6-5|.|.
TGTGCCAGCAAGGGACTGCTCACCGGGGAGCTGTTTTTT
CASKGLLTGELFF
>16|TRBJ1-1|TRBV4-1|.|.
TGCGCCAGCAGCCAAGAGGCAGGGTCGGTTGGCACTGAAGCTTTCTTT
CASSQEAGSVGTEAFF
>16|TRBJ1-6|TRBV27|TRBD1|.
TGTGCCAGCAGTATACAGGGGCGGCTTTATAATTCACCCCTCCACTTT
CASSIQGRLYNSPLHF
>14|TRBJ1-1|TRBV10-1|.|.
TGCGCCAGCAGTGAGTCATATAGGAACACTGAAGCTTTCTTT
CASSESYRNTEAFF
>17|TRBJ2-6|TRBV27|TRBD1|.
TGTGCCAGCAGTTTGGGACAGCCTAGCTCTGGGGCCAACGTCCTGACTTTC
CASSLGQPSSGANVLTF
>12|TRBJ1-2|TRBV28|.|few
TGTGCCAGCAGTTTCTGGTCAGGGTCGATCACCTTC
CASSFWSGSITF
>16|TRBJ2-3|TRBV3-1/TRBV3-2|.|.
TGTGCCAGCAGCCAAGAACTGGAGCGGCACCCAGATACGCAGTATTTT
CASSQELERHPDTQYF
>15|TRBJ2-3|TRBV5-8|.|.
TGTGCCAGCTTGGGGAGAACGAAAAGTGCAGATACGCAGTATTTT
CASLGRTKSADTQYF
>16|TRBJ1-1|TRBV27|.|.
TGTGCCAGCAGTTTATCGTTGACAGGCGTTATCACTGAAGCTTTCTTT
CASSLSLTGVITEAFF
>14|TRBJ1-2|TRBV24-1|TRBD1|.
TGTGCCACCAGTGATAGGACAGGGAACTATGGCTACACCTTC
CATSDRTGNYGYTF
>15|TRBJ2-7|TRBV11-3|.|.
TGTGCCAGCAGCTTGAGGAGCGGTATATCCTACGAGCAGTACTTC
CASSLRSGISYEQYF
>15|TRBJ1-2|TRBV27|.|.
TGTGCCAGCAGTCCTCGGGCAGGAGGGGACTATGGCTACACCTTC
CASSPRAGGDYGYTF
>16|TRBJ2-1|TRBV2|.|.
TGTGCCAGCAGCGGAGTAGGGGTAGGTTCCTACAATGAGCAGTTCTTC
CASSGVGVGSYNEQFF
>16|TRBJ2-1|TRBV11-3|TRBD2|once
TGTGCCAGCAGCTTGATAGCGGGGGGGACCTACAATGAGCAGTTCTTC
CASSLIAGGTYNEQFF
>15|TRBJ2-5|TRBV20-1|.|.
TGCAGTGCTGGTGACGGGACTCTCACTCAAGAGACCCAGTACTTC
CSAGDGTLTQETQYF
>15|TRBJ1-4|TRBV5-1|TRBD1|.
TGCGCCAGCAGCTCCCAACAGGGGGCTAATGAAAAACTGTTTTTT
CASSSQQGANEKLFF
>17|TRBJ2-2|TRBV7-8|TRBD2|.
TGTGCCAGCAGCTTAAATCCCGCGGGGGCGAACACCGGGGAGCTGTTTTTT
CASSLNPAGANTGELFF
>15|TRBJ2-5|TRBV24-1|.|.
TGTGCCACCAGTGATTCCCGGGGTTGGGGAGAGACCCAGTACTTC
CATSDSRGWGETQYF
>13|TRBJ1-2|TRBV29-1|TRBD1|.
TGCAGCGCCAGGGACAGGGGTAACTATGGCTACACCTTC
CSARDRGNYGYTF
>19|TRBJ2-1|TRBV5-4|TRBD2|.
TGTGCCAGCAGCTTGCTAGGACTAGCGGGGACGAGCTCCTACAATGAGCAGTTCTTC
CASSLLGLAGTSSYNEQFF
>14|TRBJ1-2|TRBV24-1|TRBD1|.
TGTGCCACCGCAAGATCCGGACAGGATTATGGCTACACCTTC
CATARSGQDYGYTF
>19|TRBJ1-2|TRBV27|.|.
TGTGCCAGCAGTTATCGACCGCCGGGGACAACGAGTTTGTACTATGGCTACACCTTC
CASSYRPPGTTSLYYGYTF
>12|TRBJ1-6|TRBV5-6|.|.
TGTGCCAGCAGCCTAATAAATTCACCCCTCCACTTT
CASSLINSPLHF
>14|TRBJ2-3|TRBV11-2|TRBD2|.
TGTGCCAGCAACCAACCAGGACTAGCCGCTACGCAGTATTTT
CASNQPGLAATQYF
>17|TRBJ1-1|TRBV13|TRBD1|.
TGTGCCAGCAGCCATTTTAACAGGGGTCCGGCGAACACTGAAGCTTTCTTT
CASSHFNRGPANTEAFF
>13|TRBJ2-1|TRBV7-2|.|.
TGTGCCAGCAGCTTACGGATACTAGCTGAGCAGTTCTTC
CASSLRILAEQFF
>13|TRBJ1-2|TRBV9|TRBD1|.
TGTGCCAGCAGCGCGCGAGACAGGGTTGGCTACACCTTC
CASSARDRVGYTF
>15|TRBJ1-1|TRBV11-3|TRBD1|.
TGTGCCAGCAGCTTAGTAGGGGGACAGGGAATGGAAGCTTTCTTT
CASSLVGGQGMEAFF
>14|TRBJ2-7|TRBV9|.|.
TGTGCCAGCAGCGTAGGGACTAAAGTTGGGGAGCAGTACTTC
CASSVGTKVGEQYF
>15|TRBJ2-3|TRBV27|TRBD2|.
TGTGCCAGCAGCTCCCCTAGCGGGAGCACAGATACGCAGTATTTT
CASSSPSGSTDTQYF
>14|TRBJ1-2|TRBV7-9|TRBD1|.
TGTGCCAGCAGCTTCTCCGGGACAGGGTTAGGCTACACCTTC
CASSFSGTGLGYTF
>15|TRBJ1-1|TRBV9|.|.
TGTGCCAGCAGCCCGAACTACTTACCCTTCACTGAAGCTTTCTTT
CASSPNYLPFTEAFF
>13|TRBJ2-7|TRBV7-2|TRBD2|.
TGTGCCAGCAGCACCCGCCCGGGAGGCGAGCAGTACTTC
CASSTRPGGEQYF
>13|TRBJ2-1|TRBV6-5|TRBD2|.
TGTGCCACCCTGGGACTAGCTCGGAATGAGCAGTTCTTC
CATLGLARNEQFF
>18|TRBJ2-7|TRBV7-8|TRBD2|.
TGTGCCAGCAGCCAGGGCGTCAGCGGGGGGTTTACTCCCTACGAGCAGTACTTC
CASSQGVSGGFTPYEQYF
>15|TRBJ2-2|TRBV7-3|TRBD1|.
TGTGCCAGCAGTCAGTTGGGACAGGGACCCGGGGAGCTGTTTTTT
CASSQLGQGPGELFF
>16|TRBJ1-3|TRBV5-1|.|.
TGCGCCAGCAGCCCGGGTGGGGCCTACTCTGGAAACACCATATATTTT
CASSPGGAYSGNTIYF